The clone carrying this T cell receptor (beta chain) has just a few counts. These data originate in a study of beta chain features in type 1 diabetes. Per germline, CDR1 MDHEN and CDR2 SYDVKM. This CDR3 is 13 amino acids long. V gave up 6 bases and J gave up 7 bases, with 13 bases separating them. Expressed TCRB transcripts were sequenced after all isolated RNA was converted to cDNA. Only in-frame clones appear in the TCRdb table, and some are missing; sequencing was by immunoSEQ multiplex PCR. The data show under 450,000 clones, about 15% seen once. The material sequenced was naive CD4+ T cells from blood. The J gene is TRBJ2-1, the V gene TRBV28; D is unresolved. This clonotype originated in a woman aged 18-29 years in good health. Here the CDR3 reads CASRFDARNEQFF. The CDR3, as DNA: TGTGCCAGCAGATTCGACGCCAGGAATGAGCAGTTCTTC.